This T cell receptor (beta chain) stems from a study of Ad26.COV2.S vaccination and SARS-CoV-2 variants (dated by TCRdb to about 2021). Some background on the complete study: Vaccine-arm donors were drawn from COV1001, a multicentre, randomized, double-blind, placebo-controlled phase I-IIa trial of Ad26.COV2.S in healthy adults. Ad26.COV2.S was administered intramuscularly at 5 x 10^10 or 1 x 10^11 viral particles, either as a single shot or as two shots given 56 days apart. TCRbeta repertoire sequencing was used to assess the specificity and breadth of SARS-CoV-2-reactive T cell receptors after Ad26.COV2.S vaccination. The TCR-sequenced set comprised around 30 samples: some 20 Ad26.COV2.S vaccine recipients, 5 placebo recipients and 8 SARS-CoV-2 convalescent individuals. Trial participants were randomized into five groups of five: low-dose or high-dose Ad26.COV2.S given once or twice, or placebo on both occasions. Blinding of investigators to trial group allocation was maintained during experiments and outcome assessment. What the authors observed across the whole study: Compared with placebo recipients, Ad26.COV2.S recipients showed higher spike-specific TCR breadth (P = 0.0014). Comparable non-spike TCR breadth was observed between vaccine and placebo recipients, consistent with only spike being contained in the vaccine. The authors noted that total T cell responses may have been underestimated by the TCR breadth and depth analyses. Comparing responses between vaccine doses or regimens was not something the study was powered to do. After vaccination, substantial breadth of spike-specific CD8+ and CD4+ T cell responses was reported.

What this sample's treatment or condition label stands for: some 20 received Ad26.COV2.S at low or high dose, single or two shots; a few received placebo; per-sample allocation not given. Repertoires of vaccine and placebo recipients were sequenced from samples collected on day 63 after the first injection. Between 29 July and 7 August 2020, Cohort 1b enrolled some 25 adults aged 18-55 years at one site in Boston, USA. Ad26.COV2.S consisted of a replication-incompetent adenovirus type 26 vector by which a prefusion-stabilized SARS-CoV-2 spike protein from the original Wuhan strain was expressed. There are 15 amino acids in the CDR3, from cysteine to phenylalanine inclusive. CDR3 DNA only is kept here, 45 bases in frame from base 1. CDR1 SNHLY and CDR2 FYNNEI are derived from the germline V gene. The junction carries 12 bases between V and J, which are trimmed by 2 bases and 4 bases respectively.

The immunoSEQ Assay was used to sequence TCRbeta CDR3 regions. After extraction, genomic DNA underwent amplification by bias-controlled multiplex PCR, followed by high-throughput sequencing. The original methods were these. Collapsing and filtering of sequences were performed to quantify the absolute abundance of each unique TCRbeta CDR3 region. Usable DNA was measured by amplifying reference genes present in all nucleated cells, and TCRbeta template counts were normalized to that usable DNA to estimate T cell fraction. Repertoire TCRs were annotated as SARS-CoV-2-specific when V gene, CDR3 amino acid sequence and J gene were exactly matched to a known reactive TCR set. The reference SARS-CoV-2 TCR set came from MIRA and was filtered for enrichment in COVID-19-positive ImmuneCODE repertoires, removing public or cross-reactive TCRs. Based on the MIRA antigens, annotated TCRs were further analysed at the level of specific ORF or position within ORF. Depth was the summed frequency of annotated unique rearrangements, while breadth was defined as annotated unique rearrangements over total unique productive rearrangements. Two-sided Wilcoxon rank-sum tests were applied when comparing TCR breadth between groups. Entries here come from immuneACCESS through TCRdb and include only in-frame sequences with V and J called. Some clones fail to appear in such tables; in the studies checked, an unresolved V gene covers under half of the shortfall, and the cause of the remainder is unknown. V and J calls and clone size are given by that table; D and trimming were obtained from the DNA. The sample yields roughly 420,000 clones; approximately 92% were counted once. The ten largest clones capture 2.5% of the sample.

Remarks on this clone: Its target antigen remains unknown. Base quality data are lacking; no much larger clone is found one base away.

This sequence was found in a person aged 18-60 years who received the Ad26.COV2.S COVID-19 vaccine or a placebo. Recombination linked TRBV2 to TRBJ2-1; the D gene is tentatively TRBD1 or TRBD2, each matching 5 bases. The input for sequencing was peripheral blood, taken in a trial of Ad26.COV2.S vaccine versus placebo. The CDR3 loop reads CASSELEGPYNEQFF. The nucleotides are TGTGCCAGCAGTGAACTAGAGGGGCCTTACAATGAGCAGTTCTTC.